The rows below give T cell receptor beta chains drawn from one sample of a study of vaccination effects on CD4 cells after COVID-19. For these TCRs, the target antigens are not known. TCRdb's copy holds only in-frame clones and misses some; the assay was immunoSEQ multiplex PCR. The sample has about 54,000 clones, 65% to 90% seen once. Specimen: CD4+ T cells from PBMCs cultured with HCoV-229E spike peptides, collected before COVID-19 vaccination. Receptor source: a human donor who received a COVID-19 vaccine. The conserved cysteine and the conserved F or W are not part of the CDR3 here. Each record gives: J gene, V gene, CDR3 protein.

TRBJ1-4,TRBV6-5,ASSYGQLNEKLF
TRBJ1-2,TRBV5-4,ASSIGTGGSPVFGYT
TRBJ2-1,TRBV24-1,ATSEGSGSSYNEQF
TRBJ2-3,TRBV9,ASSVGTGVLDTQY
TRBJ1-2,TRBV10-2,ASSDRTSYGYT
TRBJ1-2,TRBV5-6,ASSLWQRERYT
TRBJ1-2,TRBV28,ASSGRQGYLYGYT
TRBJ1-2,TRBV5-1,ASSLVAGSNYGYT
TRBJ2-1,TRBV19,ATGGASGGAMYSEQF
TRBJ2-5,TRBV29-1,SVEGQDQETQY
TRBJ2-3,TRBV7-2,ASRLTSGGADTQY
TRBJ1-2,TRBV19,ASSSGRLVEGYT
TRBJ2-3,TRBV7-2,ASSPRVSSTDTQY
TRBJ1-4,TRBV4-1,ASSLDLTGGYEKLF
TRBJ1-4,TRBV5-1,ASSSRQGDEKLF
TRBJ2-1,TRBV5-6,ASSNLGQGSYNEQF
TRBJ2-5,TRBV5-1,ASSLDSLRETQY
TRBJ2-1,TRBV5-1,ASSLESYNEQF
TRBJ2-2,TRBV24-1,ATSGTGGAGGELF
TRBJ1-3,TRBV5-8,ASSLVEGAFAGNTIY
TRBJ1-2,TRBV6-2/TRBV6-3,ASSSPDRYYGYT
TRBJ2-1,TRBV12-3/TRBV12-4,ASSLTSLDEQF
TRBJ1-6,TRBV5-1,ASSVGLLGQGHNSPLH
TRBJ1-6,TRBV5-1,ASSFRDSNSPLH
TRBJ1-2,TRBV7-9,ASSKTDSGREGYT
TRBJ2-5,TRBV5-1,ASSLSGQSQETQY
TRBJ1-1,TRBV12-5,ASGAGTGEVGTEAF
TRBJ1-2,TRBV4-1,ASSRDSFNYGYT
TRBJ1-3,TRBV18,ASFPGGSTGNTIY
TRBJ2-5,TRBV5-4,ASSSPDTQETQY
TRBJ1-5,TRBV2,ASGVADQPQH
TRBJ2-3,TRBV5-1,ASSVRQGDTQY
TRBJ1-3,TRBV2,ASTREVRGYGNTIY
TRBJ2-3,TRBV2,AREAGEVDTQY
TRBJ1-1,TRBV12-3/TRBV12-4,ASSSQEAF
TRBJ1-2,TRBV5-1,ASSFRTGVTNYGYT
TRBJ1-2,TRBV28,ASRKTGGYGYT
TRBJ1-6,TRBV28,ATRGNNSPLH
TRBJ1-5,TRBV6-5,ASKGNSNQPQH